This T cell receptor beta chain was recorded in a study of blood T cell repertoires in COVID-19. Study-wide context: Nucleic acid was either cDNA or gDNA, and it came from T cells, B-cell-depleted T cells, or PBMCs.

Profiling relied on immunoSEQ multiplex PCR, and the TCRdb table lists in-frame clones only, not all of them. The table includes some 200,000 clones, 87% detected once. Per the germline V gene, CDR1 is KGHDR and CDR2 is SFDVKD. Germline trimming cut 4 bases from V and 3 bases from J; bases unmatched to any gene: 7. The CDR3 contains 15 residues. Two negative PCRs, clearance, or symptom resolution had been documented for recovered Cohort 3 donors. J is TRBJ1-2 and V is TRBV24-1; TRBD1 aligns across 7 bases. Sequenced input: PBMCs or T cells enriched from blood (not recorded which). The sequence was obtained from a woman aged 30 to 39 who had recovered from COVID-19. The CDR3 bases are TGTGCCACCAGTGACGCACAGGGGATAGACTATGGCTACACCTTC. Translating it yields CATSDAQGIDYGYTF.